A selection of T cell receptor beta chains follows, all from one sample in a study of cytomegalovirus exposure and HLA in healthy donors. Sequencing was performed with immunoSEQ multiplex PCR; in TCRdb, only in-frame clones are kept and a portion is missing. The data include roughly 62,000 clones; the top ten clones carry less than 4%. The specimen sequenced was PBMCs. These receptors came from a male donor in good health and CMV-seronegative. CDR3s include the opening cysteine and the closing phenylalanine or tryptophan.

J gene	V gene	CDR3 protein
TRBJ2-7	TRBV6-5	CASSGGSGVSYEQYF
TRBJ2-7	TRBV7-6	CASSLATPRVAEQYF
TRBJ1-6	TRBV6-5	CASSGDGSYNSPLHF
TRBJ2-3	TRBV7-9	CASTRTRGGTDTQYF
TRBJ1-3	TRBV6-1	CASTRQGDSGNTIYF
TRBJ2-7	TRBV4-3	CASSQGREGGHEQYF
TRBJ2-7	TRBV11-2	CASSLVHYSSYEQYF
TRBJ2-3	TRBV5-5	CASSLRQGRFGTTSTDTQYF
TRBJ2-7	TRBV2	CASTGAGGLPNLYEQYF
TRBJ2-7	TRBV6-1	CASKTPGSAYEQYF
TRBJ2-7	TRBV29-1	CSARTSAYEQYF
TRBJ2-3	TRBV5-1	CASRASTDTQYF
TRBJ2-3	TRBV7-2	CASSLQETSTDTQYF
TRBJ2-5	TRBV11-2	CASSPYRGGWETQYF
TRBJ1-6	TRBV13	CASSLGLDSTSSYNSPLHF
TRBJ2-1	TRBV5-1	CASSSTRGDNNEQFF
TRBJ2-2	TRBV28	CASSSVLNTGELFF
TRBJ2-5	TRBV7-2	CASSSLAGGRETQYF
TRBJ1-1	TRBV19	CASSTQGDTEAFF
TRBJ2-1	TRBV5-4	CASSLDRVANEQFF
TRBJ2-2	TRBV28	CASRGLNTGELFF
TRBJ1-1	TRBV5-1	CASRRDFSGTEAFF
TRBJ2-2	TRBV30	CAWSVIVRAGELFF
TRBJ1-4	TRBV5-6	CASSWETGGGETNEKLFF
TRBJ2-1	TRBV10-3	CAISPGQSYNEQFF
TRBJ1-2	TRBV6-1	CASSEEVYGQWGYTF
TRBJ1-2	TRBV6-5	CASSADRGPNYGYTF
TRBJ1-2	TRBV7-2	CASSLIAPTGLIGGGYTF
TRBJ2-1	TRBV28	CASSWLANNEQFF
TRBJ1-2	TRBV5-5	CASSLGQGRYWETF
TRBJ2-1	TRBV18	CASSPNSGGSSSDNEQFF
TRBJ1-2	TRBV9	CASSPRLENYGYTF
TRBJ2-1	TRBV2	CASESGRLQFF
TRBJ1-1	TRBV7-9	CASSLVGNTEAFF
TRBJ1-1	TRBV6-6	CASRPHTNTEAFF
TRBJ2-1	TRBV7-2	CASSLFRAGTSGSGKQFF
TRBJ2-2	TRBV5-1	CASSLVTGAAGELFF
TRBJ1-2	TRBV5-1	CASSPQGANGYTF
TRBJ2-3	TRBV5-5	CASSLEGSGTGDTQYF
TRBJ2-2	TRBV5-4	CASSSNRVTGELFF
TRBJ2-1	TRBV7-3	CASSLTSSGTDNEQFF
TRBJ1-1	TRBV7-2	CASSLVLQGGVTEAFF
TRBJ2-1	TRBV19	CASNWPGSSYNEQFF
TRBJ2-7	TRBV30	CAWSAGTGLYEQYF
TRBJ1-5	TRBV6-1	CASSHRERNQPQHF
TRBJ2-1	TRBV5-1	CASSWGASGGADEQFF
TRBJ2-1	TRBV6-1	CASLGRGGYNEQFF
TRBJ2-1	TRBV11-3	CASNRRKDSKRYNEQFF
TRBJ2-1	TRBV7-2	CASSLVAGGLGNEQFF
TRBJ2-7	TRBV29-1	CSVEGHRTGRAYEQYF
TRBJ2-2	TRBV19	CATLDEERTAGELFF